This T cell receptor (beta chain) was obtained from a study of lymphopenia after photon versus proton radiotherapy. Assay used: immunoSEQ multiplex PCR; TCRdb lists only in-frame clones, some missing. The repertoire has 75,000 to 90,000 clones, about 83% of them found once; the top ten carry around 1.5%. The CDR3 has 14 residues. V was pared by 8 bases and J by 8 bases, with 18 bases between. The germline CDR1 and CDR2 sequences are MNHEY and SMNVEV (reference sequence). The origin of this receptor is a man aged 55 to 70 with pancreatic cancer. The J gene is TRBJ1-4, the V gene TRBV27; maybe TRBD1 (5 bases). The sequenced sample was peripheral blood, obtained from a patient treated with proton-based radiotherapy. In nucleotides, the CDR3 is TGTGCCAGCCCAAGAGGGGCGGGGGGAGAAAAACTGTTTTTT. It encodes CASPRGAGGEKLFF.